This T cell receptor (beta chain) was obtained from a study of T cell clusters in autoimmune cytopenias. Multiplex touch-down PCR amplified TRB using TRB-A and TRB-B pools in one tube. TCRdb re-called the multiplex PCR reads and gives one entry per CDR3 protein, without DNA. The sample is made up of around 2,000 distinct CDR3 sequences, and the top ten hold roughly 8.8% of it. Roughly 38,000 genome equivalents of blood DNA were amplified for TRB. This clonotype is labeled large (0.1 to 1%) based on frequency. Germline loops: CDR1 SGHKS, CDR2 YYEKEE (reference sequence). The CDR3 contains 14 residues. The same sample was also used in a study of T cell repertoires in aging, cancer and after chemotherapy. This second report adds: Donor ages fell into six groups from 30 or younger up to 70 or older. Over several months to years, re-sampled healthy donor repertoires clearly shared clones. Age-matched healthy donors had significantly more diverse, less clonal blood TCR repertoires than untreated cancer patients. Healthy donors lost TCR diversity with age mainly through richness, cancer patients through richness and evenness.

V usage is TRBV5-5 and J usage is TRBJ2-1; no DNA is available, so the TRBD2 call from TCRdb remains unchecked. This clonotype was obtained from a human donor in good health. The sequencing sample was made of peripheral blood. CDR3 region: CASTTTSAHNEQFF.